The source of this TCR beta chain is a study of blood T cells in healthy people across ages. Study background: The template switching approach captured approximately one barcoded beta molecule for every two T cells.

Worth noting for this clonotype: Its antigen is not known.

The CDR3 runs 13 residues. Trimming pared 2 bases from V and 6 bases from J, leaving 11 bases between. Germline loops: CDR1 SGHVS, CDR2 FQNEAQ. Primers used in a second PCR of about 7 to 12 cycles were a sample-barcoded 5' primer and a J-beta primer mix. A tag from a template-switch adaptor with 12 random nucleotides marked each cDNA molecule. Using its own MiXCR run on the 5' RACE reads, TCRdb lists one record per CDR3 protein. There are about 1,500,000 distinct CDR3 sequences in the sample; roughly 40% occur only once, and 7.9% lies in the top ten. Study-level results: It was held that diversity estimates obtained from one million T cells represented underestimates.

Every sample had a minimum of 6 million PBMCs isolated. The gene calls are TRBV7-8 and TRBJ2-7; possibly TRBD2 for D (5 bases). Sequencing was performed on blood. This receptor was identified in a woman under 30 in good health. CDR3 DNA sequence: TGTGCCAGCAGCTTATGGGCAGGAGGCGAGCAGTACTTC. It is translated as CASSLWAGGEQYF.